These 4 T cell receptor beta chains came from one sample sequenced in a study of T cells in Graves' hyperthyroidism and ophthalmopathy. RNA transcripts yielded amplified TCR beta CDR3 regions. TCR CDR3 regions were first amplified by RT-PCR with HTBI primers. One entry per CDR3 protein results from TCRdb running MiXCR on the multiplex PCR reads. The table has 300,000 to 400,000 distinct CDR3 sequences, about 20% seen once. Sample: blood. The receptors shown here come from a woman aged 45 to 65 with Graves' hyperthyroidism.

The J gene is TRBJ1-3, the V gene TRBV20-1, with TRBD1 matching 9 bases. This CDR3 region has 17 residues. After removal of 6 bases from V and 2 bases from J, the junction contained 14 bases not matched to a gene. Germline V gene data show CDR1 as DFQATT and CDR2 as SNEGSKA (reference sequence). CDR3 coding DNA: TGCAGTGCCCGGGGGACAGGGACATATCGACCTGGAAACACCATATATTTT. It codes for CSARGTGTYRPGNTIYF.

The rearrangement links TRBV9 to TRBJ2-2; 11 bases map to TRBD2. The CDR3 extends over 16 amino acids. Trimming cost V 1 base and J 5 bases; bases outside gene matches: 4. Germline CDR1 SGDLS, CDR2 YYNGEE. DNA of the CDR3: TGTGCCAGCAGCGTACTAGCGGGGGGACCGACCGGGGAGCTGTTTTTT. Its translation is CASSVLAGGPTGELFF.

For the CDR3, the DNA is TGTGCCAGTAGTGGGCGGGCCGACACCGGGGAGCTGTTTTTT. Translated: CASSGRADTGELFF. V gene TRBV19 combines with J gene TRBJ2-2; weak D call: TRBD2 (5 bases). In germline, CDR1 is LNHDA, CDR2 SQIVND (reference sequence). V shed 5 bases and J shed 3 bases, with 10 bases lying between them. There are 14 residues in the CDR3.

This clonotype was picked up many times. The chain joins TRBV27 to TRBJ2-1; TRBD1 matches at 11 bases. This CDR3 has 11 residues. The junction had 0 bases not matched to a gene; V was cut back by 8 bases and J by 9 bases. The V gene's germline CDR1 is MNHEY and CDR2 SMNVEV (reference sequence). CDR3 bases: TGTGCCAGCGGGACAGGGGGTGAGCAGTTCTTC. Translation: CASGTGGEQFF.